The 20 T cell receptor beta chains presented below share a single source sample, sequenced in a study of shared clonotypes between healthy human individuals. Generated by immunoSEQ multiplex PCR, the TCRdb table keeps only in-frame clones and is missing some. The sample gives roughly 510,000 clones, about 75% of which show up once; roughly an eighth is in the top ten. The sequenced sample consisted of PBMCs. The receptors stem from a woman aged 40 to 49 in good health. Some clones in this sample may be carry-over from other donors' samples.

In this sample, this clone turned up once. The chain couples TRBV5-1 to TRBJ1-2; D gene ambiguous. Germline V CDR1 and CDR2: SGHRS, YFSETQ. V was clipped by 3 bases and J by 6 bases, with 6 bases between them. The CDR3 totals 11 residues. The CDR3 coding sequence is TGCGCCAGCAGCTCCCAGGATGGCTACACCTTC. Encoded protein: CASSSQDGYTF.

In its sample, this clone was seen a few times. This chain connects TRBV7-9 to TRBJ2-1; 9 nucleotides line up with TRBD2. Germline trimming cut 1 base from V and 10 bases from J; bases unmatched to any gene: 5. This CDR3 spans 14 amino acids. Looked up from germline, CDR1 is SEHNR and CDR2 is FQNEAQ (reference sequence). The CDR3 sequence is CASSLDVAGEEQFF. CDR3 in DNA: TGTGCCAGCAGCTTAGATGTAGCGGGAGAGGAGCAGTTCTTC. Complete variable domain (other parts from reference TRBV7-9 and TRBJ2-1): DTGVSQNPRHKITKRGQNVTFRCDPISEHNRLYWYRQTLGQGPEFLTYFQNEAQLEKSRLLSDRFSAERPKGSFSTLEIQRTEQGDSAMYLCASSLDVAGEEQFFGPGTRLTVL.

This chain connects TRBV7-6 to TRBJ2-1; 7 bases align to TRBD2. The CDR3 covers 15 residues. After removal of 4 bases from V and 10 bases from J, the junction contained 13 bases not matched to a gene. Germline lookup yields CDR1 SGHVS and CDR2 FNYEAQ. The CDR3 sequence is CASSSRVAGTGEQFF. DNA for the CDR3: TGTGCCAGCAGCTCCAGGGTAGCGGGTACTGGAGAGCAGTTCTTC.

The rearrangement uses TRBV28 and TRBJ2-1, with 8 bases aligning to TRBD2. The CDR3 runs 14 residues. J was trimmed by 7 bases and V by 7 bases; bases with no gene match: 9. The germline V gene encodes CDR1 MDHEN and CDR2 SYDVKM. The CDR3 reads CASMSAGDINEQFF. The DNA for the CDR3 is TGTGCCAGCATGTCAGCGGGAGATATAAATGAGCAGTTCTTC.

The chain joins TRBV19 to TRBJ2-7, with TRBD2 identical over 7 bases. The CDR3 is 16 residues long. The V gene end was trimmed by 2 bases and the J gene end by 2 bases; junction bases not matched to a gene: 9. The germline CDR1 and CDR2 sequences are LNHDA and SQIVND (reference sequence). The CDR3 DNA sequence: TGTGCCAGTAGTATACACCTCCCGGCGGGAGCCTACGAGCAGTACTTC. As protein: CASSIHLPAGAYEQYF.

The J gene is TRBJ2-5, the V gene TRBV5-1; maybe TRBD2 (6 bases). The CDR3 contains 15 residues. Germline loops: CDR1 SGHRS, CDR2 YFSETQ. Trimming shortened V by 3 bases and J by 2 bases, and 14 bases separated the two germline ends. CDR3: CASSWRGAPQETQYF. In nucleotides, the CDR3 is TGCGCCAGCAGCTGGAGGGGCGCCCCACAAGAGACCCAGTACTTC.

The chain carries TRBV30 and TRBJ2-1; maybe TRBD2 (6 bases). V shed 3 bases and J shed 4 bases, with 16 bases lying between them. This CDR3 is built from 15 residues. Per the germline V gene, CDR1 is GTSNPN and CDR2 is SVGIG (reference sequence). The chain's CDR3 is CAWRLVASVYNEQFF. DNA for the CDR3: TGTGCCTGGAGGCTGGTGGCTAGCGTATACAATGAGCAGTTCTTC.

The chain couples TRBV2 to TRBJ2-1, with 9 nucleotides matching TRBD2. The CDR3 runs 15 residues. Germline loops: CDR1 SNHLY, CDR2 FYNNEI. With V trimmed by 7 bases and J by 9 bases, 13 bases remained unmatched. The CDR3 DNA sequence: TGTGCCAGCAAGTTCGGTAGCGGGAGTTATGGTGAGCAGTTCTTC. This gives the protein CASKFGSGSYGEQFF.

The rearrangement uses TRBV7-2 and TRBJ1-2; D unclear. V gave up 5 bases and J gave up 3 bases, with 10 bases separating them. The germline CDR1 and CDR2 sequences are SGHTA and FQGNSA. This CDR3 has 13 amino acids. CDR3 coding DNA: TGTGCCAGCAGCCCTGAAGGGTACTATGGCTACACCTTC. Amino acids: CASSPEGYYGYTF.

The chain joins TRBV19 to TRBJ2-1; D unclear. Germline V gene sequence: CDR1 LNHDA, CDR2 SQIVND (reference sequence). This CDR3 comprises 14 residues. Trimming cost V 7 bases and J 4 bases, with 14 bases left between them. The CDR3 loop is CASKVARQYNEQFF. As DNA, the CDR3 is TGTGCCAGTAAAGTGGCGCGGCAGTACAATGAGCAGTTCTTC.

This clone was detected once. Here the CDR3 reads CASTQRGWAEAFF. The CDR3 coding sequence is TGTGCCAGCACTCAGAGGGGGTGGGCTGAAGCTTTCTTT. The chain couples TRBV6-6 to TRBJ1-1; TRBD1 might be the D (6 bases). Per the germline V gene, CDR1 is MNHNY and CDR2 is SVGAGI (reference sequence). CDR3 length: 13 residues. The V and J ends lost 7 bases and 6 bases respectively, with 15 bases between them.

J is TRBJ2-2 and V is TRBV5-4; 7 bases fit TRBD2. The CDR3 is 16 amino acids. The germline V gene encodes CDR1 SGHNT and CDR2 YYREEE (reference sequence). V dropped 4 bases and J dropped 8; count of bases not matched to a gene: 14. The CDR3 loop reads CASSPARRREIGELFF. The CDR3 DNA reads TGTGCCAGCAGCCCCGCCAGGAGGCGGGAGATAGGGGAGCTGTTTTTT.

The chain employs TRBV7-9 and TRBJ2-7, with D hard to call. Trimming cost V 3 bases and J 4 bases, with 13 bases left between them. The length of the CDR3 is 14 residues. Per the germline V gene, CDR1 is SEHNR and CDR2 is FQNEAQ (reference sequence). CDR3 loop: CASSLSTPSYEQYF. CDR3 in DNA: TGTGCCAGCAGCTTGTCGACACCTTCATACGAGCAGTACTTC.

This clone was seen once. This chain connects TRBV27 to TRBJ2-1; the match to TRBD2 covers 7 bases. The J segment lost 0 bases and the V segment lost 6 bases, leaving 11 bases of the junction unmatched. Germline V gene sequence: CDR1 MNHEY, CDR2 SMNVEV (reference sequence). This CDR3 has 17 residues. The CDR3 sequence: CASRPQLALSSYNEQFF. For the CDR3, the DNA is TGTGCCAGCAGACCCCAACTAGCGCTTAGCTCCTACAATGAGCAGTTCTTC.

CDR3 sequence reads: CASTLLQYNEQFF. The CDR3 coding sequence is TGTGCCAGCACGTTGCTCCAGTACAATGAGCAGTTCTTC. The chain joins TRBV2 to TRBJ2-1, with no clear D. This CDR3 is 13 amino acids long. Per the germline V gene, CDR1 is SNHLY and CDR2 is FYNNEI. Trimming cost V 7 bases and J 4 bases, with 11 bases left between them. Together with reference TRBV2 and TRBJ2-1, the CDR3 gives the full variable domain: EPEVTQTPSHQVTQMGQEVILRCVPISNHLYFYWYRQILGQKVEFLVSFYNNEISEKSEIFDDQFSVERPDGSNFTLKIRSTKLEDSAMYFCASTLLQYNEQFFGPGTRLTVL.

V is TRBV28 and J is TRBJ2-3; D gene ambiguous. This CDR3 region has 13 residues. The germline gives CDR1 MDHEN, CDR2 SYDVKM. Between the trimmed V and J ends, which lost 6 bases and 9 bases, there was a span of 16 bases. In nucleotides, the CDR3 is TGTGCCAGCAGAACCCCGGGCAAAGAGACGCAGTATTTT. Translating it yields CASRTPGKETQYF.

The chain combines TRBV30 with TRBJ1-2; TRBD1 might be the D (6 bases). Trimming removed 0 bases at V and 7 bases at J, with 15 bases between. This CDR3 is 14 amino acids long. Germline assignment: CDR1 GTSNPN and CDR2 SVGIG (reference sequence). Here the CDR3 reads CAWSVGQMGFGYTF. The DNA for the CDR3 is TGTGCCTGGAGTGTTGGACAGATGGGTTTTGGCTACACCTTC.

The DNA of the CDR3 is TGTGCCACCAGCAGCGAAAGGGGGTCTGGAAACACCATATATTTT. Encoded protein: CATSSERGSGNTIYF. The V call is TRBV15, the J call TRBJ1-3; D possibly corresponds to TRBD1 (6 bases). Per germline, CDR1 LNHNV and CDR2 YYDKDF (reference sequence). This CDR3 is 15 amino acids long. Trimming took off 3 bases at V and 1 base at J, with 10 bases between the two ends.

The chain has TRBV15 and TRBJ2-1; D remains unclear. The CDR3 contains 14 residues. Trimming removed 1 base at V and 3 bases at J, with 7 bases between. Germline CDR1 LNHNV, CDR2 YYDKDF (reference sequence). The CDR3 here is CATSRVDFYNEQFF. The CDR3 region has the DNA TGTGCCACCAGCAGAGTCGATTTCTACAATGAGCAGTTCTTC.

This clone has a count of ten or more. The rearrangement joins TRBV5-6 to TRBJ1-1, with D tentatively TRBD1 (5 bases). V was cut by 0 bases and J by 8 bases, with 17 bases left in between. The CDR3 loop spans 15 amino acids. Germline V lookup: CDR1 SGHDT, CDR2 YYEEEE. The CDR3 here is CASSLGQRQRREAFF. The CDR3 DNA reads as TGTGCCAGCAGCTTGGGACAACGACAGAGGCGGGAAGCTTTCTTT.